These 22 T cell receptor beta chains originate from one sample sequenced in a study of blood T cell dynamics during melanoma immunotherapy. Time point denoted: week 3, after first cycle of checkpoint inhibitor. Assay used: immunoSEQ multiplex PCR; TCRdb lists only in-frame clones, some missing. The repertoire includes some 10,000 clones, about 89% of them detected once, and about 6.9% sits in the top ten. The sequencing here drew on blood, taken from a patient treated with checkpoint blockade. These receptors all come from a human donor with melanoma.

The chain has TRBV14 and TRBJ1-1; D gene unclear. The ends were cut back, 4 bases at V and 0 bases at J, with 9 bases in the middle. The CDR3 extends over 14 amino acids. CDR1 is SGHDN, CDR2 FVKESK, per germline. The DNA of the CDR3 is TGTGCCAGCAGCCGAATATCAGTGAACACTGAAGCTTTCTTT. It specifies CASSRISVNTEAFF.

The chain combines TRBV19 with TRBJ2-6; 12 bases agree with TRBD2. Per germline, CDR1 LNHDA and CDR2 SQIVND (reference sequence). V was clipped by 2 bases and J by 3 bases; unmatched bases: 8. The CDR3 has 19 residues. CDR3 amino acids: CASSISSGGALGGANVLTF. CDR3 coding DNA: TGTGCCAGTAGTATATCTAGCGGGGGGGCCTTAGGTGGGGCCAACGTCCTGACTTTC.

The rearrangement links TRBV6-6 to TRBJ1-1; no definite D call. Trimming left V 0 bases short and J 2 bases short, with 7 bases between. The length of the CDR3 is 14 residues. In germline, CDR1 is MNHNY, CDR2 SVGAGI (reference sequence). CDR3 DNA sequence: TGTGCCAGCAGTTACTCTGAGGGAAACACTGAAGCTTTCTTT. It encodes CASSYSEGNTEAFF.

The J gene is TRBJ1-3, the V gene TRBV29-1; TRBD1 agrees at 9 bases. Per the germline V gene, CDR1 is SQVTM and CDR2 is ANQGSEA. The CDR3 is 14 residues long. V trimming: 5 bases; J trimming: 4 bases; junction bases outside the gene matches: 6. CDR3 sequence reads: CSVWTGEAGNTIYF. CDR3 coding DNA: TGCAGCGTTTGGACAGGGGAGGCCGGAAACACCATATATTTT.

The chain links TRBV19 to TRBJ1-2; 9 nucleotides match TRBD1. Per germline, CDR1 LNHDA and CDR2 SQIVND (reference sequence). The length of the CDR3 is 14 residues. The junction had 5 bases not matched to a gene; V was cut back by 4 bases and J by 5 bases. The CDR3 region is CASSTDRGSYGYTF. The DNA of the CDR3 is TGTGCCAGTAGTACCGACAGGGGGAGTTATGGCTACACCTTC.

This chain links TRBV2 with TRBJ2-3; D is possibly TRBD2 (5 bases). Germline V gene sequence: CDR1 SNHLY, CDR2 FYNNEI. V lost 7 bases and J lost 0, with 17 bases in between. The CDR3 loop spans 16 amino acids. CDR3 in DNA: TGTGCCAGCAAAGGACGGCGGGCCACTAGCACAGATACGCAGTATTTT. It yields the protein CASKGRRATSTDTQYF. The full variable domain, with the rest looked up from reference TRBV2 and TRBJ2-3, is EPEVTQTPSHQVTQMGQEVILRCVPISNHLYFYWYRQILGQKVEFLVSFYNNEISEKSEIFDDQFSVERPDGSNFTLKIRSTKLEDSAMYFCASKGRRATSTDTQYFGPGTRLTVL.

CDR3 coding DNA: TGTGCCAGCAGTGCCCAGCGGGGGCGAGATGAGACCCAGTACTTC. It codes for CASSAQRGRDETQYF. The rearrangement links TRBV2 to TRBJ2-5; the match to TRBD2 covers 8 bases. CDR1 and CDR2 (germline): SNHLY, FYNNEI. The trim removed 4 bases at V and 5 bases at J, leaving 9 bases unmatched. This CDR3 contains 15 residues.

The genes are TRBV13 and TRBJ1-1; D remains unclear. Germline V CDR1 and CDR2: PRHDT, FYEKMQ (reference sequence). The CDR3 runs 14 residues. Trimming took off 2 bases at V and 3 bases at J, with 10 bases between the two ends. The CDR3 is CASSLQARDTEAFF. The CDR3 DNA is TGTGCCAGCAGCTTACAAGCGCGGGACACTGAAGCTTTCTTT.

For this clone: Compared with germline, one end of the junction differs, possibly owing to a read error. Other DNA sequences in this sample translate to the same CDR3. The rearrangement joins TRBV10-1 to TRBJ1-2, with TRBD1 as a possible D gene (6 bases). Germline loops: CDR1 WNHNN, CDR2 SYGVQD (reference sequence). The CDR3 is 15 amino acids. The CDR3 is CASSESDRPNYGYTF. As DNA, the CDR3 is TGCGCCAGCAGTGAGAGTGACAGGCCCAACTATGGCTACACATTC.

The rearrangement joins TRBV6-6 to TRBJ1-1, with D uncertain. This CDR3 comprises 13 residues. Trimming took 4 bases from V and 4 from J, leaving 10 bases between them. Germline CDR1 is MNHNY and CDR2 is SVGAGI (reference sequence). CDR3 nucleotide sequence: TGTGCCAGCAGTTTCGGAGCTAGCACTGAAGCTTTCTTT. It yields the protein CASSFGASTEAFF.

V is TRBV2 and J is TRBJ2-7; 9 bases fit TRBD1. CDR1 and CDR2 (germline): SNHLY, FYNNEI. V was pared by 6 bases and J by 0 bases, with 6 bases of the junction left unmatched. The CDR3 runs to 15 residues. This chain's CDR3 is CASRIGTGTSYEQYF. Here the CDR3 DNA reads TGTGCCAGCAGAATCGGGACAGGGACCTCCTACGAGCAGTACTTC. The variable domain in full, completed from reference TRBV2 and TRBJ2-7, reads EPEVTQTPSHQVTQMGQEVILRCVPISNHLYFYWYRQILGQKVEFLVSFYNNEISEKSEIFDDQFSVERPDGSNFTLKIRSTKLEDSAMYFCASRIGTGTSYEQYFGPGTRLTVT.

Written as DNA, the CDR3 is TGCGCCAGCAGCCGGGGGACCCCGATCTCCTACGAGCAGTACTTC. Encoded protein: CASSRGTPISYEQYF. The chain is built from TRBV4-3 and TRBJ2-7; D may match TRBD1 or TRBD2 (5 bases each). V lost 4 bases and J lost 0, with 13 bases in between. The V gene's germline CDR1 is LGHNA and CDR2 YSLEER. The CDR3 is made up of 15 amino acids.

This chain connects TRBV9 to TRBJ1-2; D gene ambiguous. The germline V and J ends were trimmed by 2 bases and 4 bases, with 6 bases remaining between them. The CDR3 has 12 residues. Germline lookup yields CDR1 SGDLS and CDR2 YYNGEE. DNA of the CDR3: TGTGCCAGCAGCGTCTCGGCCTATGGCTACACCTTC. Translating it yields CASSVSAYGYTF.

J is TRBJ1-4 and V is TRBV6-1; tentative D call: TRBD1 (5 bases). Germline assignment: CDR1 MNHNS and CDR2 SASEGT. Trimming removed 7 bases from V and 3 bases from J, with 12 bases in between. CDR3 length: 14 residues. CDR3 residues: CASTQWGANEKLFF. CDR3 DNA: TGTGCCAGCACTCAGTGGGGGGCTAATGAAAAACTGTTTTTT.

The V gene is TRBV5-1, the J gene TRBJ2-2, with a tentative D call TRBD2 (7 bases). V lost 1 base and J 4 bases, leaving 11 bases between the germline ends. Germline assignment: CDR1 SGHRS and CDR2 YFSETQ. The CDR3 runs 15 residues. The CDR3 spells CASSLTGRGTGELFF. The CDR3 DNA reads TGCGCCAGCAGCTTGACAGGGAGGGGCACCGGGGAGCTGTTTTTT.

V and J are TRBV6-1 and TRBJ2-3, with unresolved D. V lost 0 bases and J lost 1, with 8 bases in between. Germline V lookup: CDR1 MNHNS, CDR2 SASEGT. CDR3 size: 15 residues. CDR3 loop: CASSEAFPRTDTQYF. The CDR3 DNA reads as TGTGCCAGCAGTGAAGCTTTCCCCCGCACAGATACGCAGTATTTT.

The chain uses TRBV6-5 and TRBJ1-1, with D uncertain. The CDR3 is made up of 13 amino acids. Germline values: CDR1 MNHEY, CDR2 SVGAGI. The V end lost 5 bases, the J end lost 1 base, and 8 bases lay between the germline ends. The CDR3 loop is CASSQVRNTEAFF. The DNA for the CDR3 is TGTGCCAGCAGTCAAGTTAGGAACACTGAAGCTTTCTTT.

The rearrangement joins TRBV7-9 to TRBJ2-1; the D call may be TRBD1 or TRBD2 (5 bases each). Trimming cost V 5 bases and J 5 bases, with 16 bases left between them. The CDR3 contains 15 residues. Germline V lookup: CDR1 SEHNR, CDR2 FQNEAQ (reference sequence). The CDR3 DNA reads TGTGCCAGCAGCCCCGCCGGGACGGGCCACAATGAGCAGTTCTTC. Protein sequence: CASSPAGTGHNEQFF.

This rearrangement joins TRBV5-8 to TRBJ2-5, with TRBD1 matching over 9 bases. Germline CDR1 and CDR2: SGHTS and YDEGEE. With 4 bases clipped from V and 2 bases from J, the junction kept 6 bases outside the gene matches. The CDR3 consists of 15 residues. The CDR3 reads CASSDGTGRQETQYF. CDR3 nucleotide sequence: TGTGCCAGCAGCGACGGGACAGGGCGGCAAGAGACCCAGTACTTC.

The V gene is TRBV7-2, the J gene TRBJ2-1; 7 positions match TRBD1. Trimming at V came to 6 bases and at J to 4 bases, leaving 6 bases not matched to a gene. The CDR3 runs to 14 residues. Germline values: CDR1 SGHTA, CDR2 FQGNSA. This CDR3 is CASRPGQTYNEQFF. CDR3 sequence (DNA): TGTGCCAGCAGGCCGGGACAGACTTACAATGAGCAGTTCTTC.

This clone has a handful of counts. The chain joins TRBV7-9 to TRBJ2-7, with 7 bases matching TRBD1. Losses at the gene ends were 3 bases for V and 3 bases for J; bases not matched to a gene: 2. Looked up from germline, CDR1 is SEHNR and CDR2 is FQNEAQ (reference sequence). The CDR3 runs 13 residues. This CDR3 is CASSLGQNYEQYV. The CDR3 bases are TGTGCCAGCAGCTTGGGACAGAACTACGAGCAGTACGTC.

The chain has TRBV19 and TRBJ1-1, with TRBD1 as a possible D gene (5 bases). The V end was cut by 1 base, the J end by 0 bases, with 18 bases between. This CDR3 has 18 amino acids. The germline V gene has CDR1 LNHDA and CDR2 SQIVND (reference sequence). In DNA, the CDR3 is TGTGCCAGTAGTATAGCAAGGGGCTCGAGGGGCTTGAACACTGAAGCTTTCTTT. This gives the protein CASSIARGSRGLNTEAFF.